This entry concerns a single T cell receptor (beta chain). The data were obtained in a study of T-cell reconstitution after alpha-beta-depleted transplantation in children. As it was prepared, the TCRbeta library received unique molecular identifiers. MiXCR, applied by TCRdb to the PCR reads, yields one record per CDR3 protein. The sample comprises about 440,000 distinct CDR3 sequences, roughly two fifths of which are singletons, and approximately 30% rests with the top ten. V gave up 2 bases and J gave up 0 bases, with 9 bases separating them. The CDR3 loop spans 15 amino acids. From germline, CDR1 is ENHRY and CDR2 SYGVKD.

This receptor was obtained from a girl aged 2 to 9 with aplastic anemia, due to receive a stem cell transplant. The chain has TRBV10-3 and TRBJ2-3; the D call may be TRBD1 or TRBD2 (5 bases each). Sequences were derived from PBMCs, sampled before TCRalphabeta/CD19-depleted stem cell transplant. The CDR3 region has the DNA TGTGCCATCAGTGAGCGAGGGACCAGCACAGATACGCAGTATTTT. Protein: CAISERGTSTDTQYF.